These 9 T cell receptor beta chains originate from one sample sequenced in a study of CD8 T cells in Susac syndrome. RNA amounts of roughly 0.5 to 1 ug underwent reverse transcription with random hexamers. One entry per CDR3 protein results from TCRdb running MiXCR on the immunoSEQ multiplex PCR reads. The table includes fewer than 350,000 distinct CDR3 sequences, just over 90% detected once. The sample taken for sequencing was CD4+ T cells from PBMCs. The receptors were sampled from a human donor with multiple sclerosis.

The chain combines TRBV5-1 with TRBJ1-4; D remains unclear. Trimming cost V 1 base and J 4 bases, with 8 bases left between them. From germline, CDR1 is SGHRS and CDR2 YFSETQ. The CDR3 covers 14 residues. The CDR3 here is CASSLSGFNEKLFF. For the CDR3, the DNA is TGCGCCAGCAGCTTGTCTGGATTTAATGAAAAACTGTTTTTT. The whole variable domain, filled in from reference TRBV5-1 and TRBJ1-4, reads KAGVTQTPRYLIKTRGQQVTLSCSPISGHRSVSWYQQTPGQGLQFLFEYFSETQRNKGNFPGRFSGRQFSNSRSEMNVSTLELGDSALYLCASSLSGFNEKLFFGSGTQLSVL.

This chain uses TRBV12-3 or TRBV12-4 with TRBJ2-7; D may be TRBD1 (5 bases). The CDR3 has 12 amino acids. V was clipped by 5 bases and J by 6 bases, with 11 bases between them. DNA of the CDR3: TGTGCCAGCAGTATTAGGGGATTCGAGCAGTACTTC. It is translated as CASSIRGFEQYF.

The chain recombines TRBV29-1 with TRBJ2-6; the D is unclear. The V gene lost 3 bases and the J gene lost 4 bases, with 4 bases spanning the gap. CDR1 and CDR2 (germline): SQVTM, ANQGSEA. CDR3 length equals 12 residues. The CDR3 is CSVDVGANVLTF. CDR3 DNA: TGCAGCGTTGATGTGGGGGCCAACGTCCTGACTTTC.

CDR3 bases: TGTGCCAGCAGCCGGGCCCGACAGGGAAGGACCCAGTACTTC. It specifies CASSRARQGRTQYF. This rearrangement joins TRBV7-9 to TRBJ2-5; TRBD1 matches at 7 bases. V shed 5 bases and J 7 bases; nucleotides not matched to a gene: 10. Germline assignment: CDR1 SEHNR and CDR2 FQNEAQ (reference sequence). The CDR3 is 14 amino acids.

This chain joins TRBV11-2 and TRBJ1-1; 7 bases agree with TRBD1. Germline lookup yields CDR1 SGHAT and CDR2 FQNNGV. V dropped 1 base and J dropped 4; count of bases not matched to a gene: 12. The CDR3 is 17 residues long. CDR3 residues: CASSLGYRGSRGTEAFF. In DNA form, the CDR3 reads TGTGCCAGCAGCTTAGGGTACAGGGGCTCCCGAGGCACTGAAGCTTTCTTT.

The V gene is TRBV11-2, the J gene TRBJ2-5; the match to TRBD2 covers 9 bases. Germline V CDR1 and CDR2: SGHAT, FQNNGV. The V segment lost 0 bases and the J segment 3 bases; nucleotides outside the gene matches: 11. This CDR3 comprises 18 residues. The CDR3 DNA reads as TGTGCCAGCAGCTTAGAAAGGATTAGCGGGAGAGGGGAAGAGACCCAGTACTTC. Residues: CASSLERISGRGEETQYF.

This chain joins TRBV11-3 and TRBJ1-6; D unresolved. This CDR3 comprises 13 residues. Germline CDR1 reads SGHNT; CDR2 reads YENEEA. The V and J ends lost 4 bases and 7 bases respectively, with 8 bases between them. The chain's CDR3 is CASSYGPNSPLHF. DNA of the CDR3: TGTGCCAGCAGCTATGGCCCCAATTCACCCCTCCACTTT.

The rearrangement joins TRBV20-1 to TRBJ2-1; D perhaps matches TRBD2 (6 bases). CDR1 is DFQATT, CDR2 SNEGSKA, per germline (reference sequence). This CDR3 spans 14 amino acids. Trimming removed 5 bases at V and 10 bases at J, with 21 bases between. As DNA, the CDR3 is TGCAGTGCTCACGAGGCGGGACTGGAGTGGGAGCAGTTCTTC. It is translated as CSAHEAGLEWEQFF.

This clonotype was observed once. The V and J genes are TRBV6-2 or TRBV6-3 and TRBJ2-7; D is unclear. Looked up from germline, CDR1 is MNHEY and CDR2 is SVGEGT. The CDR3 consists of 15 residues. V lost 2 bases to trimming and J lost 5 bases, with 16 bases between them. The CDR3 here is CASSYRSAQRDEQYF. The CDR3, as DNA: TGTGCCAGCAGTTACCGCTCGGCCCAACGGGACGAGCAGTACTTC.